This entry features one T cell receptor beta chain sequence. Trimming removed 4 bases from V and 3 bases from J; junction bases left unmatched: 5. The CDR3 totals 14 residues. The germline V gene encodes CDR1 SGHDN and CDR2 FVKESK. The sample belongs to a study of T cell responses to AZD1222 COVID-19 vaccine. Study as a whole: Analysis merged second doses at about 4 or about 12 weeks.

Using immunoSEQ multiplex PCR, the repertoire was profiled, and TCRdb retains in-frame clones only, with some absent. The sample holds 140,000 to 150,000 clones, 93% seen once. The V call is TRBV14, the J call TRBJ1-1; 7 bases match TRBD1. The source is an adult in good health. Specimen: peripheral blood, collected on day 0 of AZD1222 vaccination. CDR3 sequence: CASSPGQRDTEAFF. CDR3 DNA: TGTGCCAGCAGCCCGGGACAGCGGGACACTGAAGCTTTCTTT.